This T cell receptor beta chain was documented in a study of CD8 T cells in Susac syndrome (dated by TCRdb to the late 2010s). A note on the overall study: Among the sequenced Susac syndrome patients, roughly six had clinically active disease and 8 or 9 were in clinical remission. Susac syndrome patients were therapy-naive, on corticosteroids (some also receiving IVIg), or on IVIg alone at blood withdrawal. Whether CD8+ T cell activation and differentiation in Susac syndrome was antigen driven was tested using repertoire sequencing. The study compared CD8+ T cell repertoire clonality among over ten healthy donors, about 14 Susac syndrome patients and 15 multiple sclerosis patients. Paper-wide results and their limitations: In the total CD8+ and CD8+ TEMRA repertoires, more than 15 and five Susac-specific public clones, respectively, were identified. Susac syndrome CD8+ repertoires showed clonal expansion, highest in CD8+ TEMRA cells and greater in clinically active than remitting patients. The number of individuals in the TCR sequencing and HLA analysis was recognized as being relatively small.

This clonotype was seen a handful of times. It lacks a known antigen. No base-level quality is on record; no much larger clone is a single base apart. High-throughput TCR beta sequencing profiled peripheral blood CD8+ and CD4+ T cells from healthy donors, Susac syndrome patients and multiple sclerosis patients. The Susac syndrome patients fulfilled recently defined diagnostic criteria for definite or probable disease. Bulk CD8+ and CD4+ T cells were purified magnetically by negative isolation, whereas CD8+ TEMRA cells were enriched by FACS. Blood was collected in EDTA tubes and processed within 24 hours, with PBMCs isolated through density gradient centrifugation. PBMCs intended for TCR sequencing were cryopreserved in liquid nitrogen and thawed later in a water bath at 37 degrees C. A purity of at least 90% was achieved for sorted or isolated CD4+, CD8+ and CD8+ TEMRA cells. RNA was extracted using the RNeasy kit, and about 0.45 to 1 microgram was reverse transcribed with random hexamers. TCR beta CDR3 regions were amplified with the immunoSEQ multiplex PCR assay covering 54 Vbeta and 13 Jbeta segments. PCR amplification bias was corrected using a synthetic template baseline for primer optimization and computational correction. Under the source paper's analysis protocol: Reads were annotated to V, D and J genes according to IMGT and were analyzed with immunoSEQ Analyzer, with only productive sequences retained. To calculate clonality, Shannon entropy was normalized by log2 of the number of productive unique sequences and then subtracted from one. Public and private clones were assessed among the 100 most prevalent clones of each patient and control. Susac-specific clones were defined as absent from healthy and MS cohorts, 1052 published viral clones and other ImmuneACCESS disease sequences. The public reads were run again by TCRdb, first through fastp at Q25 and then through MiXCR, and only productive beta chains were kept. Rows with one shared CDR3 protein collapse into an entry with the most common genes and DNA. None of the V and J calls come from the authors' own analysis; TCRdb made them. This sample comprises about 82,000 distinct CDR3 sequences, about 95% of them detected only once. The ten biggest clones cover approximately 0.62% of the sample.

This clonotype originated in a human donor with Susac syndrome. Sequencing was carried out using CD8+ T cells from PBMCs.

DNA sequence: TGTGCCAGCAGCCCGGGACAGATCCAAGAGACCCAGTACTTC. This is translated as CASSPGQIQETQYF. This receptor chain uses TRBV7-9 and TRBJ2-5; TRBD1 aligns with 7 central bases. In the germline V gene (reference sequence), CDR1 corresponds to SEHNR and CDR2 to FQNEAQ. The CDR3 sequence holds 14 residues, the cysteine and phenylalanine included. The only DNA kept is the CDR3, 42 bases in frame from the first base. V ends up 5 bases short and J 1 base short, with an unmatched junction base count of 4.